This T cell receptor (beta chain) was captured in a study of siplizumab effects on memory and regulatory T cells. Sequencing was performed with immunoSEQ multiplex PCR; in TCRdb, only in-frame clones are kept and a portion is missing. Of over 85,000 clones in the sample, 93% were seen once. Study-level points and caveats: Confirmation that proliferating Tregs from siplizumab cultures had suppressive function was not obtained.

A word on this clone: Its antigen remains unknown.

The CDR3 has 13 residues. V shed 5 bases and J shed 7 bases, with 12 bases lying between them. Germline CDR1 reads LNHDA; CDR2 reads SQIVND (reference sequence). The chain is built from TRBV19 and TRBJ2-1; D remains unclear. Sequences were obtained from CD8+ T cells sorted from blood. This sequence originates from a human donor in good health. CDR3 sequence reads: CASSSGLGNEQFF. The CDR3 nucleotides are TGTGCCAGTAGTTCTGGTTTAGGGAATGAGCAGTTCTTC.